This T cell receptor beta chain was recovered during a study of blood T cell repertoires in COVID-19. For the study at large: The United States, Italy and Spain provided the acute and convalescent COVID-19 samples.

In the authors' methods: Using reference gene primer amplification, nucleated cell counts were estimated. The table came from immunoSEQ multiplex PCR; TCRdb's copy has only in-frame clones and leaves some out. The DNA was the basis for D and trimming; V, J and clone size are from that table. Found here are around 250,000 clones, around 83% of them singletons; the top ten hold about 2%. Trimming stripped 3 bases from V and 7 bases from J, with 12 bases between. This CDR3 is built from 13 residues. Germline assignment: CDR1 LGHDT and CDR2 YNNKEL (reference sequence). Specimen: peripheral blood. This sequence originates from a man aged 25 to 45 who had recovered from COVID-19. The chain combines TRBV3-1 (or the pseudogene TRBV3-2) with TRBJ1-2; possibly TRBD1 for D (6 bases). The CDR3 sequence: CASSQDSSFGYTF. CDR3 DNA: TGTGCCAGCAGCCAGGACAGTTCTTTTGGCTACACCTTC.